Listed here are 20 T cell receptor beta chains from one sample, sequenced in a study of radiotherapy plus CTLA-4 blockade in lung cancer. Sequencing used immunoSEQ multiplex PCR; TCRdb keeps in-frame clones, though not all of them. The table lists 40,000 to 60,000 clones, approximately 78% of them singletons, with 2.5% to 3.5% in the top ten. The sample in question was peripheral blood, obtained from a patient treated with radiotherapy plus ipilimumab. These receptors all stem from a human donor with non-small cell lung cancer who had stable disease on radiotherapy plus ipilimumab.

V and J are TRBV7-2 and TRBJ2-5, with D perhaps matching TRBD2 (6 bases). V was trimmed by 6 bases and J by 0 bases, leaving 11 bases between them. This CDR3 comprises 14 residues. From germline, CDR1 is SGHTA and CDR2 FQGNSA. The CDR3 DNA reads as TGTGCCAGCAGTTTCCGGGACTACCAAGAGACCCAGTACTTC. As protein: CASSFRDYQETQYF.

The chain has TRBV18 and TRBJ2-6; D is unresolved. Germline loops: CDR1 KGHSH, CDR2 LQKENI. V lost 0 bases to trimming and J lost 1 base, with 4 bases between them. The CDR3 sequence is 15 residues long. CDR3: CASSPPASGANVLTF. CDR3 sequence (DNA): TGTGCCAGCTCACCACCGGCATCTGGGGCCAACGTCCTGACTTTC.

The chain links TRBV10-3 to TRBJ2-1; D is ambiguous. Germline assignment: CDR1 ENHRY and CDR2 SYGVKD. Trimming took off 3 bases at V and 12 bases at J, with 12 bases between the two ends. The CDR3 spans 12 residues. The CDR3 protein is CAISDPTQLQFF. CDR3 DNA: TGTGCCATCAGTGACCCGACTCAATTGCAGTTCTTC.

The chain joins TRBV2 to TRBJ2-7; D is uncertain. The length of the CDR3 is 16 residues. Per germline, CDR1 SNHLY and CDR2 FYNNEI. Trimming cost V 0 bases and J 2 bases, with 14 bases left between them. The CDR3 DNA sequence: TGTGCCAGCAGTGAAGCGGGTTCAGGCAGTGCCTACGAGCAGTACTTC. Translated: CASSEAGSGSAYEQYF.

The chain has TRBV2 and TRBJ2-5; D might be TRBD2 (6 bases). The J call is doubtful: the DNA matches TRBJ2-7 better. Germline CDR1 and CDR2: SNHLY and FYNNEI. The CDR3 is made up of 13 amino acids. The CDR3 region has the DNA TGTGCCAGCAGTTTCGGAGGGAATGGCGAGCAGTACTTC. Translating it yields CASSFGGNGEQYF.

The V call is TRBV19, the J call TRBJ1-5; 9 bases match TRBD1. Germline trimming cut 7 bases from V and 6 bases from J; bases unmatched to any gene: 7. This CDR3 comprises 14 residues. Per the germline V gene, CDR1 is LNHDA and CDR2 is SQIVND (reference sequence). The CDR3: CASTVTGGSQPQHF. In DNA form, the CDR3 reads TGTGCCAGTACCGTCACAGGGGGCAGTCAGCCCCAGCATTTT.

The V call is TRBV10-2, the J call TRBJ2-3, with TRBD2 as a possible D gene (5 bases). The CDR3 consists of 17 residues. V lost 2 bases and J lost 4, with 19 bases in between. The germline gives CDR1 WSHSY, CDR2 SAAADI. The CDR3 DNA is TGCGCCAGCAGTGAGCCCAGTCCGGTAACGGGATCAGATACGCAGTATTTT. Amino acids: CASSEPSPVTGSDTQYF.

The chain employs TRBV30 and TRBJ1-2; 9 bases map to TRBD1. Per the germline V gene, CDR1 is GTSNPN and CDR2 is SVGIG (reference sequence). This CDR3 contains 15 residues. After removal of 0 bases from V and 5 bases from J, the junction contained 7 bases not matched to a gene. The CDR3 nucleotides read TGTGCCTGGAGTGTAGGACAGGGGTATGTGTATGGCTACACCTTC. Amino acid sequence: CAWSVGQGYVYGYTF.

Only a few counts were recorded for this clone. The rearrangement links TRBV2 to TRBJ1-3, with D perhaps TRBD1 (6 bases). V was shortened by 6 bases and J by 0 bases, with 12 bases between the two germline ends. Germline V lookup: CDR1 SNHLY, CDR2 FYNNEI. The CDR3 runs 15 residues. The DNA of the CDR3 is TGTGCCAGCAGGGCAGGGGTCTTCTCTGGAAACACCATATATTTT. Its translation: CASRAGVFSGNTIYF. Supplemented by reference TRBV2 and TRBJ1-3, the full variable domain reads EPEVTQTPSHQVTQMGQEVILRCVPISNHLYFYWYRQILGQKVEFLVSFYNNEISEKSEIFDDQFSVERPDGSNFTLKIRSTKLEDSAMYFCASRAGVFSGNTIYFGEGSWLTVV.

The chain recombines TRBV6-6 with TRBJ2-2, with 7 bases fitting TRBD2. Trimming cost V 0 bases and J 7 bases; bases outside gene matches: 5. This CDR3 has 15 residues. Germline V gene sequence: CDR1 MNHNY, CDR2 SVGAGI (reference sequence). CDR3 in amino acids: CASSYSAGSGGELFF. CDR3 nucleotide sequence: TGTGCCAGCAGTTACTCAGCGGGATCGGGCGGGGAGCTGTTTTTT.

The gene calls are TRBV5-6 and TRBJ1-1; D possibly corresponds to TRBD1 (5 bases). The germline CDR1 and CDR2 sequences are SGHDT and YYEEEE. The CDR3 spans 13 residues. V was pared by 0 bases and J by 7 bases, with 10 bases between. CDR3 protein: CASSLASGFEAFF. For the CDR3, the DNA is TGTGCCAGCAGCTTGGCATCAGGGTTTGAAGCTTTCTTT.

The chain joins TRBV4-1 to TRBJ1-1; D is unclear. This CDR3 spans 14 amino acids. CDR1 and CDR2 from the germline V gene are MGHRA and YSYEKL. The V end lost 3 bases, the J end lost 6 bases, and 14 bases lay between the germline ends. The CDR3 nucleotides are TGCGCCAGCAGCCAGGTGCCGGGTGTGGCTGAAGCTTTCTTT. Protein: CASSQVPGVAEAFF.

V gene TRBV19 combines with J gene TRBJ2-3, with 8 bases aligning to TRBD2. Germline-derived CDR1 and CDR2 are LNHDA and SQIVND (reference sequence). The V and J ends lost 4 bases and 3 bases, in that order; junction bases with no gene match: 12. The CDR3 length is 17 residues. The CDR3 DNA reads TGTGCCAGTAGTAGGTATGGGATAGCGGGAAGGACAGATACGCAGTATTTT. Its protein is CASSRYGIAGRTDTQYF.

As for this clone: One end of the junction fails to match germline, which may point to a read error. The chain combines TRBV7-7 with TRBJ2-5, with 9 bases fitting TRBD2. The CDR3 totals 15 residues. Germline V gives CDR1 SSHAT, CDR2 FNYEAQ (reference sequence). CDR3 DNA sequence: TGTGCTAGCAGCTTGAGACTAGCGGCGCAAGAGACCCAGTACTTC. Its translation is CASSLRLAAQETQYF.

This clone was found a few times. The chain employs TRBV11-3 and TRBJ2-1; 16 bases are shared with TRBD2. CDR1 is SGHNT and CDR2 is YENEEA in the germline V gene. After removal of 1 base from V and 8 bases from J, the junction contained 11 bases not matched to a gene. This CDR3 comprises 19 residues. CDR3 DNA sequence: TGTGCCAGCAGCTTAGGCGGGGGACTAGCGGGAGGGCCTTGGGATGAGCAGTTCTTC. Translation gives CASSLGGGLAGGPWDEQFF.

This clone appeared a single time. The genes are TRBV21-1 and TRBJ2-1; the table's TRBD2 call for D was not verified on the DNA. TRBV21-1 counts as a pseudogene. The CDR3 runs to 17 residues. The CDR3 coding sequence is TGTGCCAGCAGCAAAAAAAGGACTAGCGGGAGACGCGATGAGCAGTTCTTC. Encoded protein: CASSKKRTSGRRDEQFF.

The genes are TRBV19 and TRBJ2-2, with 12 bases fitting TRBD2. The CDR3 has 15 residues. The trim removed 5 bases at V and 4 bases at J, leaving 2 bases unmatched. The germline V gene has CDR1 LNHDA and CDR2 SQIVND (reference sequence). The CDR3 region has the DNA TGTGCCAGTAGTCTAGCGGGAGGGTTCACCGGGGAGCTGTTTTTT. This sequence encodes CASSLAGGFTGELFF.

This clone was observed a handful of times. The rearrangement joins TRBV7-3 to TRBJ2-3, with no clear D. This CDR3 region has 11 residues. The germline CDR1 and CDR2 sequences are SGHTA and FQGTGA. V was shortened by 2 bases and J by 6 bases, with 3 bases between the two germline ends. CDR3 DNA: TGTGCCAGCAGCTTAGCGGATACGCAGTATTTT. Residues: CASSLADTQYF.

This sequence joins TRBV5-8 and TRBJ1-5; D unclear. Trimming stripped 1 base from V and 4 bases from J, with 15 bases between. CDR1 and CDR2 from the germline V gene are SGHTS and YDEGEE. This CDR3 comprises 16 residues. CDR3 in DNA: TGTGCCAGCAGCTTGCGGGGAGGAGGAACGAATCAGCCCCAGCATTTT. Encoded protein: CASSLRGGGTNQPQHF.

CDR3 nucleotides: TGTGCCAGCAGTGGACTAGCGGGAGATACGCAGTATTTT. Protein: CASSGLAGDTQYF. This sequence joins TRBV2 and TRBJ2-3; 10 nucleotides match TRBD2. This CDR3 region has 13 residues. With V trimmed by 4 bases and J by 5 bases, 0 bases remained unmatched. Germline CDR1 is SNHLY and CDR2 is FYNNEI.